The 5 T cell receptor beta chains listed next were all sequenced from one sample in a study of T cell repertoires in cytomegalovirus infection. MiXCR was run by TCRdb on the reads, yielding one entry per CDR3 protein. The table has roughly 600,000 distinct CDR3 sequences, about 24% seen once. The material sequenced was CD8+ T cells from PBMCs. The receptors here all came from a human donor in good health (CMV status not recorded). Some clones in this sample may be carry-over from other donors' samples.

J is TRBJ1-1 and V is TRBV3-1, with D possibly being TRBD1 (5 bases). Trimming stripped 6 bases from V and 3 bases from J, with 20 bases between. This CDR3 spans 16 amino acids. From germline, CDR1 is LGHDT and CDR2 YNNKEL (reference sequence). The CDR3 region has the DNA TGTGCCAGCAGGGTTGGACACCCAAACGGGGACACTGAAGCTTTCTTT. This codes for CASRVGHPNGDTEAFF.

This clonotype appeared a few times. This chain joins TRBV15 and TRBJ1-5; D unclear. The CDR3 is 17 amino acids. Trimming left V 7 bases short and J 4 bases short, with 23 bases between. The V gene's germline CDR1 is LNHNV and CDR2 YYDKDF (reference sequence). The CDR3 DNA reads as TGTGCCACCACCGCGGACCCCCGTGTTCCGCCTAATCAGCCCCAGCATTTT. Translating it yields CATTADPRVPPNQPQHF. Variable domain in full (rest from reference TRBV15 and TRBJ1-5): DAMVIQNPRYQVTQFGKPVTLSCSQTLNHNVMYWYQQKSSQAPKLLFHYYDKDFNNEADTPDNFQSRRPNTSFCFLDIRSPGLGDTAMYLCATTADPRVPPNQPQHFGDGTRLSIL.

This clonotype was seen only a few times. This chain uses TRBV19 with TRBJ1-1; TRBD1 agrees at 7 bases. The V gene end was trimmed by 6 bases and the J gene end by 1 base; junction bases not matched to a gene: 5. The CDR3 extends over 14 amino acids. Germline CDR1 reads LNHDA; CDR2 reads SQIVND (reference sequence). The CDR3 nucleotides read TGTGCCAGTAGCATTTGGACAGGGAACACTGAAGCTTTCTTT. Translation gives CASSIWTGNTEAFF.

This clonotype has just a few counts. CDR3 nucleotides: TGTGCCAGCAGTGGACTAGCGGGGGGCTACAATGAGCAGTTCTTC. Its translation is CASSGLAGGYNEQFF. The V call is TRBV2, the J call TRBJ2-1; 13 nucleotides align to TRBD2. Germline V CDR1 and CDR2: SNHLY, FYNNEI. The CDR3 extends over 15 amino acids. V was pared by 4 bases and J by 3 bases, with 0 bases of the junction left unmatched. Filled out from reference TRBV2 and TRBJ2-1, the complete variable domain reads EPEVTQTPSHQVTQMGQEVILRCVPISNHLYFYWYRQILGQKVEFLVSFYNNEISEKSEIFDDQFSVERPDGSNFTLKIRSTKLEDSAMYFCASSGLAGGYNEQFFGPGTRLTVL.

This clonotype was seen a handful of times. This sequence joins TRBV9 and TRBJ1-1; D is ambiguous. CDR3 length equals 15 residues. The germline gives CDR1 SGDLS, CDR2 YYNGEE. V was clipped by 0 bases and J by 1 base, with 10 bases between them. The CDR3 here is CASSVGGMGNTEAFF. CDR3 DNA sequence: TGTGCCAGCAGCGTAGGCGGAATGGGGAACACTGAAGCTTTCTTT. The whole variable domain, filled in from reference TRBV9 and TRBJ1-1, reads DSGVTQTPKHLITATGQRVTLRCSPRSGDLSVYWYQQSLDQGLQFLIQYYNGEERAKGNILERFSAQQFPDLHSELNLSSLELGDSALYFCASSVGGMGNTEAFFGQGTRLTVV.